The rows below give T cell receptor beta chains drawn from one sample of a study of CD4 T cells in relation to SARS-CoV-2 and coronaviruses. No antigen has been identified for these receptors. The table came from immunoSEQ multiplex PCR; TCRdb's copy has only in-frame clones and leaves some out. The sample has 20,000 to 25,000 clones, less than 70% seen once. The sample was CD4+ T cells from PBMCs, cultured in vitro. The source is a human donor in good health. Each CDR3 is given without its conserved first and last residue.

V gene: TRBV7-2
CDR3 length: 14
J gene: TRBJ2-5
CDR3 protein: ASSLAPAGGQETQY

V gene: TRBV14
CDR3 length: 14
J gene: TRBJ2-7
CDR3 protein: ASSQGGLAGLYEQY

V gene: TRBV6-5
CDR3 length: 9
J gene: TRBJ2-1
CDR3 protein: ASRRDSEQF

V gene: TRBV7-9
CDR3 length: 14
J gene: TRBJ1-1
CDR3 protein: ASSLGTPIGNTEAF

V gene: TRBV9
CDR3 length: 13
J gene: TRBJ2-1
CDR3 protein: ASSSTGQGAGKQF

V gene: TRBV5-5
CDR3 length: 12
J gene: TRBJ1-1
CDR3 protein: ASRKQGARAEAF

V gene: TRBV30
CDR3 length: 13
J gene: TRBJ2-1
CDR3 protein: AWTRLAGVGNEQF

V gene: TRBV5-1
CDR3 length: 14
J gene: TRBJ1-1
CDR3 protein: ASSLRTGASRAEAF

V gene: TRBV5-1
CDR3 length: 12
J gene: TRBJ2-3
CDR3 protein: ASSPRGGTDTQY

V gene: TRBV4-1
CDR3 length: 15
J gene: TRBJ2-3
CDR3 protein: ASSQESGRGVSDTQY

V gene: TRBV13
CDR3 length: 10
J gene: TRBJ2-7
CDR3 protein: ASSRRTGEQY

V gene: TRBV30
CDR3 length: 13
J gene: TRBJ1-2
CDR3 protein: AWSVQPGILRGCT

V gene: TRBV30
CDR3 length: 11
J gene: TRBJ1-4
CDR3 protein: AWSEDLNEKLF

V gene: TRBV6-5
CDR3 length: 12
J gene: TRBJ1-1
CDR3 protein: ASRFGWVNTEAF

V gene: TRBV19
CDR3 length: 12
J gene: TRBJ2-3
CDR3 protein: ASSSTTSTDTQY

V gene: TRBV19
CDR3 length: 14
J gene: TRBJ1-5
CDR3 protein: ASSIGGGRVNQPQH

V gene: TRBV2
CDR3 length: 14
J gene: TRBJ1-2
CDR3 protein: ASSPMTGAPFYGYT

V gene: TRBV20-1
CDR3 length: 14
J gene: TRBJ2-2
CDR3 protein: SASYGLGRNTGELF

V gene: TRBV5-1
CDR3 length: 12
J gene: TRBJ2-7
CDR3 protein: ASKILSGSYEQY

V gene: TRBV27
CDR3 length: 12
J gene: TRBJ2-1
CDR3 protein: ASTPLGSYNEQF

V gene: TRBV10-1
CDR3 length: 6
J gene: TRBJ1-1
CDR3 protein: ARDGAF

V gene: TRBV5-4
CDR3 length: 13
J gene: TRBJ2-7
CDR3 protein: ASSLDRQSSYEQY

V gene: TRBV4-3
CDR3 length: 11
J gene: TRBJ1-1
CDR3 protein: ASGGGMSTEAF

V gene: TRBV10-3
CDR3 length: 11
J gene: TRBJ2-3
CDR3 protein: AISEISTDTQY

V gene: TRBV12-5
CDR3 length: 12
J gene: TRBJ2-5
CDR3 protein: ASGRGTSEETQY

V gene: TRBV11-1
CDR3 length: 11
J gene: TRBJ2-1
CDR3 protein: ASSLALEVEQF

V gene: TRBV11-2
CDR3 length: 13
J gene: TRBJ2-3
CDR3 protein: ASSLGLRSADTQY

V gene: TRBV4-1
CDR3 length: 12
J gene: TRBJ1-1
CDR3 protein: ASSQEWENTEAF

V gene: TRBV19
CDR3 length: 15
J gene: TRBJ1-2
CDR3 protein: ASSKPGQINSNYGYT

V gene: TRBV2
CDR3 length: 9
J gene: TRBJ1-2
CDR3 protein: ASSERSGYT

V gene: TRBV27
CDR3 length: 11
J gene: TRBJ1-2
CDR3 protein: ASSLQGLYGYT

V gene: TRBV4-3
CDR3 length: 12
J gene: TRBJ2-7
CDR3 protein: ASSQDLQGSEQY

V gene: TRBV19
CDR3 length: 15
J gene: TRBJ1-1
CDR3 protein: ASSNFAGPGMNTEAF

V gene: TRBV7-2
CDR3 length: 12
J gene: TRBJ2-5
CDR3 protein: ASSLARRGETQY

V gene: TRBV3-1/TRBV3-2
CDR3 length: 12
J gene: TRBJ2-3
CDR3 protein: ASSYGGYTDTQY

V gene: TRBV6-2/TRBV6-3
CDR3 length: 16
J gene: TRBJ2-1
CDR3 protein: ASSYSLGREGQDNEQF

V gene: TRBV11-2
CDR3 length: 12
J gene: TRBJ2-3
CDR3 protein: ASSYKGSADTQY

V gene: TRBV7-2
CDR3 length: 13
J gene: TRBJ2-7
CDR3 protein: ASSLVSGGGGEQY

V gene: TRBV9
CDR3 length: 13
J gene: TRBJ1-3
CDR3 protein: ASSPAPASGNTIY

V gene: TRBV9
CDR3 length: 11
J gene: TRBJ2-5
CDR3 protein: ASSDSSAETQY

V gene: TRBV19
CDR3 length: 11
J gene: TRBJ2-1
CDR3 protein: ASSIATDNEQF

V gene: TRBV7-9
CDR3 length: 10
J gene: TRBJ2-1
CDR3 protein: ASSWSYNEQF